These 20 T cell receptor beta chains were sequenced from one sample in a study of regulatory T cells in long-lasting Graves disease. Arm-PCR of CDR3 regions with iRepertoire HTBI primers generated TCR beta libraries. From the multiplex PCR reads, TCRdb called clonotypes with MiXCR, one entry per CDR3 protein. The sample yields about 460,000 distinct CDR3 sequences, around a fifth seen once. Time point denoted: persistent/refractory GD, antithyroid drugs over 5 years with positive TRAb. From RNA extracted from PBMCs, the TCR library was made. The sample here was peripheral blood mononuclear cells (PBMCs), taken when the disease was refractory, from a patient treated with antithyroid drugs. All receptors derive from a female donor with Graves disease.

This clonotype has a count of ten or more. V usage is TRBV5-1 and J usage is TRBJ1-1; the match to TRBD1 covers 8 bases. Germline-derived CDR1 and CDR2 are SGHRS and YFSETQ. J was trimmed by 0 bases and V by 6 bases; bases with no gene match: 4. CDR3 length equals 14 residues. Here the CDR3 reads CASTTGEMNTEAFF. CDR3 nucleotides: TGCGCCAGCACGACAGGGGAAATGAACACTGAAGCTTTCTTT.

This chain joins TRBV5-1 and TRBJ2-3; possible D gene TRBD2, 6 bases. Trimming left V 3 bases short and J 0 bases short, with 11 bases between. CDR1 is SGHRS and CDR2 is YFSETQ in the germline V gene. The CDR3 spans 15 residues. CDR3 region: CASSYGTVSTDTQYF. CDR3 nucleotides: TGCGCCAGCAGCTACGGGACTGTGAGCACAGATACGCAGTATTTT.

Notes on this clonotype: A read error is possible here, since a much larger clone lies one base away. The genes are TRBV28 and TRBJ2-7; 7 bases fit TRBD2. This CDR3 is built from 13 residues. Germline assignment: CDR1 MDHEN and CDR2 SYDVKM. V shed 10 bases and J 7 bases; nucleotides not matched to a gene: 13. The CDR3 region has the DNA TGTGCCACCTCTTACGAGCCAGCGGGAGAGCAGTACTTC. Its translation is CATSYEPAGEQYF.

This clonotype was seen many times. The V gene is TRBV7-9, the J gene TRBJ1-2, with D hard to call. The CDR3 extends over 12 amino acids. V lost 0 bases to trimming and J lost 4 bases, with 3 bases between them. The V gene's germline CDR1 is SEHNR and CDR2 FQNEAQ (reference sequence). CDR3 region: CASSLAVYGYTF. In nucleotides, the CDR3 is TGTGCCAGCAGCTTAGCGGTCTATGGCTACACCTTC.

There are many counts of this clonotype. This rearrangement joins TRBV7-8 to TRBJ1-2; maybe TRBD1 (5 bases). The germline CDR1 and CDR2 sequences are SGHVS and FQNEAQ. Deletions cut 1 base from V and 1 base from J, with 10 bases between. The CDR3 runs to 15 residues. The CDR3 sequence: CASSLERGFNYGYTF. The CDR3 DNA reads as TGTGCCAGCAGCTTAGAGAGGGGCTTTAACTATGGCTACACCTTC.

This chain joins TRBV12-3 or TRBV12-4 and TRBJ1-5; D uncertain. V shed 4 bases and J shed 5 bases, with 18 bases lying between them. This CDR3 contains 16 residues. The CDR3 nucleotides read TGTGCCAGCAGTTCGCTACGAGGGAGTTACCATCAGCCCCAGCATTTT. This sequence encodes CASSSLRGSYHQPQHF.

The chain employs TRBV12-3 or TRBV12-4 and TRBJ1-1; D remains ambiguous. CDR3 length: 13 amino acids. V was clipped by 8 bases and J by 4 bases, with 14 bases between them. The CDR3 loop reads CASATEGFTEAFF. CDR3 coding DNA: TGTGCCAGCGCCACTGAGGGTTTCACTGAAGCTTTCTTT.

This clonotype was picked up many times. The chain uses TRBV11-2 and TRBJ2-4; the D gene is possibly TRBD1 (6 bases). Trimming stripped 5 bases from V and 11 bases from J, with 10 bases between. CDR1 and CDR2 (germline): SGHAT, FQNNGV. The length of the CDR3 is 11 residues. The CDR3 here is CASSRRTVQYF. The DNA for the CDR3 is TGTGCCAGCAGCCGTCGGACAGTTCAGTACTTC.

In this sample, this clonotype turned up many times. The chain combines TRBV5-1 with TRBJ1-1; the D is unclear. Germline V gives CDR1 SGHRS, CDR2 YFSETQ. This CDR3 is 15 amino acids long. V was cut by 4 bases and J by 2 bases, with 15 bases left in between. In DNA, the CDR3 is TGCGCCAGCAGCCCCACTGACACCGCAAACACTGAAGCTTTCTTT. Protein product: CASSPTDTANTEAFF.

This rearrangement joins TRBV5-5 to TRBJ1-2; D unresolved. Germline lookup yields CDR1 SGHKS and CDR2 YYEKEE (reference sequence). The V end was cut by 2 bases, the J end by 3 bases, with 11 bases between. The CDR3 is 14 residues long. The DNA of the CDR3 is TGTGCCAGCAGCTTCCCGGTCAAGGACTATGGCTACACCTTC. Protein product: CASSFPVKDYGYTF.

The sample holds many counts of this clonotype. The rearrangement joins TRBV28 to TRBJ1-1, with D possibly TRBD1 on 5 matching bases. V dropped 1 base and J dropped 3 bases, with 6 bases sitting between them. This CDR3 contains 13 residues. The germline V gene encodes CDR1 MDHEN and CDR2 SYDVKM. The CDR3 bases are TGTGCCAGCAGTTTATTACAGGACACTGAAGCTTTCTTT. It encodes CASSLLQDTEAFF.

V usage is TRBV6-1 and J usage is TRBJ2-7; D may be TRBD1 (6 bases). Trimming shortened V by 8 bases and J by 5 bases, and 25 bases separated the two germline ends. CDR1 is MNHNS, CDR2 SASEGT, per germline. CDR3 size: 16 residues. Written as DNA, the CDR3 is TGTGCCAGCGGCGGCCTCGAACAGGGTACGGCGGACGAGCAGTACTTC. It encodes CASGGLEQGTADEQYF.

This clonotype was detected ten times or more. This CDR3 is CASSRTGINYGYTF. Here the CDR3 DNA reads TGTGCCAGCAGTAGAACAGGGATCAACTATGGCTACACCTTC. This chain uses TRBV12-3 or TRBV12-4 with TRBJ1-2, with D possibly matching TRBD1 (6 bases). Trimming left V 5 bases short and J 2 bases short, with 12 bases between. The CDR3 totals 14 residues.

This clonotype has only a few counts. This rearrangement joins TRBV28 to TRBJ2-7; D ambiguous. The CDR3 sequence is 11 residues long. Germline CDR1 MDHEN, CDR2 SYDVKM. Trimming removed 5 bases from V and 6 bases from J, with 8 bases in between. The CDR3 is CASSLIGEQYF. As DNA, the CDR3 is TGTGCCAGCAGTCTCATAGGCGAGCAGTACTTC.

This clonotype was counted at least ten times. The V and J genes are TRBV7-9 and TRBJ1-6, with a weak D call TRBD1 (5 bases). Trimming cost V 2 bases and J 7 bases, with 12 bases left between them. Germline CDR1 reads SEHNR; CDR2 reads FQNEAQ (reference sequence). CDR3 size: 15 residues. The CDR3 DNA reads as TGTGCCAGCAGCTTATTTGACCAGGGAAATTCACCCCTCCACTTT. Protein product: CASSLFDQGNSPLHF.

Regarding this clonotype: At one end the junction does not follow the germline gene, possibly because of a read error. The chain combines TRBV7-2 with TRBJ2-7; D might be TRBD1 (5 bases). The CDR3 has 14 residues. The germline gives CDR1 SGHTA, CDR2 FQGNSA. Here the CDR3 reads CASSLTDASYKQYF. CDR3 coding DNA: TGTGCCAGCAGCCTGACAGATGCCTCCTACAAGCAGTACTTC.

As regards this clonotype: Since the CDR3 does not end with the conserved phenylalanine or tryptophan, this likely comes from a read error. This chain links TRBV19 with TRBJ1-5; D call uncertain. The CDR3 has 13 amino acids. With 0 bases removed from V and 1 base from J, the gap between germline ends came to 1 base. Germline CDR1 LNHDA, CDR2 SQIVND (reference sequence). The CDR3 DNA is TGTGCCAGTAGTATAGAAAGCAATCAGCCCCAGCATTCT. This codes for CASSIESNQPQHS.

This clonotype showed up many times. V is TRBV28 and J is TRBJ2-7, with D possibly TRBD2 on 5 matching bases. Germline assignment: CDR1 MDHEN and CDR2 SYDVKM. V gave up 7 bases and J gave up 2 bases, with 9 bases separating them. The CDR3 extends over 12 amino acids. CDR3 nucleotide sequence: TGTGCCAGCACCGGGAACCCCTACGAGCAGTACTTC. Its translation is CASTGNPYEQYF.

The V gene is TRBV6-1, the J gene TRBJ2-3, with D possibly TRBD2 on 5 matching bases. V lost 6 bases and J lost 6, with 13 bases in between. Germline V gene data show CDR1 as MNHNS and CDR2 as SASEGT. CDR3 size: 13 residues. The CDR3 loop is CASRRVGSDTQYF. The CDR3 DNA reads as TGTGCCAGCAGGAGGGTAGGATCGGATACGCAGTATTTT.

V and J are TRBV15 and TRBJ2-1; D perhaps matches TRBD1 (6 bases). CDR3 length equals 15 residues. CDR1 is LNHNV, CDR2 YYDKDF, per germline (reference sequence). V lost 3 bases and J 8 bases, leaving 17 bases between the germline ends. CDR3 sequence: CATSRDSPGSDEQFF. The CDR3 DNA sequence: TGTGCCACCAGCAGGGACAGCCCGGGAAGCGATGAGCAGTTCTTC.